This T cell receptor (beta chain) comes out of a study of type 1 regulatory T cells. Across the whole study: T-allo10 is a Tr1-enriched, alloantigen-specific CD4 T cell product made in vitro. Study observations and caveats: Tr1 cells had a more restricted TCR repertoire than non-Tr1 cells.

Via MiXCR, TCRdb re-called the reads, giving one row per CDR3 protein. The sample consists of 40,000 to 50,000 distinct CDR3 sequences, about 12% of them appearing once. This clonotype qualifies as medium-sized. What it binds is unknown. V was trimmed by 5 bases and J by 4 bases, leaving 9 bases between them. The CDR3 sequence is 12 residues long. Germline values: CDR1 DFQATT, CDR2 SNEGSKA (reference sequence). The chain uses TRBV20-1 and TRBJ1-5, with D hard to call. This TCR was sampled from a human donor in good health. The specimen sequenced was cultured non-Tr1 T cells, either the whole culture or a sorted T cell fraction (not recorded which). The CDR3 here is CSAPLGNQPQHF. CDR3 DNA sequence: TGCAGTGCTCCATTAGGGAATCAGCCCCAGCATTTT.